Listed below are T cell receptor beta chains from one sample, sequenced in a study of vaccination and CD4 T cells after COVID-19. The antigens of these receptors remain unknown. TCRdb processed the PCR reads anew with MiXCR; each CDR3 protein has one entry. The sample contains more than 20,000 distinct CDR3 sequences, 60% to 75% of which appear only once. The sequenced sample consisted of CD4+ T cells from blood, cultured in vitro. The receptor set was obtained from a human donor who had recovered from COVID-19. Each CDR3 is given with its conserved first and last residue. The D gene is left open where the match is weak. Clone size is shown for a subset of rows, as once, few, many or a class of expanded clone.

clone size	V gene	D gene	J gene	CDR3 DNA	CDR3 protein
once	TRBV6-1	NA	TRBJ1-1	TGTGCCAGTGGACGGAGGATGAACACTGAAGCTTTCTTT	CASGRRMNTEAFF
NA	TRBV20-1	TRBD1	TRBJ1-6	TGCGGTGCTAGGAGGGGACAGCGCTATAATTCGCCCCTCCACTTT	CGARRGQRYNSPLHF
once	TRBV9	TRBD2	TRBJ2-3	TGTGCCAGCAGCGTAGCCCCGCCGGGACTAGCGGGAGTTGGAAATACGCAGTATTTT	CASSVAPPGLAGVGNTQYF
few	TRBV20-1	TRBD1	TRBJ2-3	TGCAGTGCTGGGACAGGCACAGATACGCAGTATTTT	CSAGTGTDTQYF
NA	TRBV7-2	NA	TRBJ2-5	TGTGCCAGCAGCCCCTCGGCGTTTCTTGGGGGAGAGACCCAGTACTTC	CASSPSAFLGGETQYF
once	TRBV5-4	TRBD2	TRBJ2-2	TGTGCCAGCAGCTTGACTAGCGGGAAAACCGGGGAGCTGTTTTTT	CASSLTSGKTGELFF
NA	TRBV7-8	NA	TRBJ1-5	TGTGCCAGCGGAAACTCGAATCAGCCCCAGCATTTT	CASGNSNQPQHF
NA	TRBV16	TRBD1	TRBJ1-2	TGTGCCAGCAGCCAAAAGGAGAGGGGGCTCGACTATGGCTACACCTTC	CASSQKERGLDYGYTF
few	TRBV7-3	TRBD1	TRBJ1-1	TGTGCCAGCAGCCGGACAGGGCTCGCCATGAACACTGAAGCTTTCTTT	CASSRTGLAMNTEAFF
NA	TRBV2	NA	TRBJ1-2	TGTGCCAGCAGTGAATATGGGGGCTTTAGTGGCTACACCTTC	CASSEYGGFSGYTF
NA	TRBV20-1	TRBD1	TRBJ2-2	TGCAGTGCCAGTTTCGGGACAGGGGTTCCCGGGGAGCTGTTTTTT	CSASFGTGVPGELFF
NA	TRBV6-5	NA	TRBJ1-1	TGTGCCAGCAGTTATATACGAGGGTCCCCTTCGAACACTGAAGCTTTCTTT	CASSYIRGSPSNTEAFF
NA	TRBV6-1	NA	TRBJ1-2	TGTGCCAGCAGTCCAGGACCCCAGGGGGGCTACACCTTC	CASSPGPQGGYTF
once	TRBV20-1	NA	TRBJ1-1	TGCAGTGCTAGGAGGGAGGGAGCTTTCTTT	CSARREGAFF
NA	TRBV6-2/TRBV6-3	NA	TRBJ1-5	TGTGCCAGCAGTTACCGGGACACCTATCAGCCCCAGCATTTT	CASSYRDTYQPQHF
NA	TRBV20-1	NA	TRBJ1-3	TGCAGTGCTAGGTCCGGCAGCCGGGGAAACACCATATATTTT	CSARSGSRGNTIYF
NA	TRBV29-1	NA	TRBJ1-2	TGCAGCGTAGCGTCGGGGAGGGGAAACTATGGCTACACCTTC	CSVASGRGNYGYTF
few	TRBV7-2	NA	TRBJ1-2	TGTGCCAGCAGGGGGAAGGGGTCGCTTCGGGATGGCTACACCTTC	CASRGKGSLRDGYTF
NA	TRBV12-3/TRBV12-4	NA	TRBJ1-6	TGTGCCAGCAGTCCTCGGGCAGATTATAATTCACCCCTCCACTTT	CASSPRADYNSPLHF
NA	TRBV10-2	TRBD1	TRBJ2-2	TGCGCCAGCAGTGAGTCGCGACGGGACAGAAACACCGGGGAGCTGTTTTTT	CASSESRRDRNTGELFF
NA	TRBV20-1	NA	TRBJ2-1	TGCAGTGCTGACGAGGGGGAGGTCGCCTACAATGAGCAGTTCTTC	CSADEGEVAYNEQFF
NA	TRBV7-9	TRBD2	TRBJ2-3	TGTGCCAGCCTGCGGGAGCGACTTGCAGATACGCAGTATTTT	CASLRERLADTQYF
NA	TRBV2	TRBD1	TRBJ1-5	TGTGCCAGCAGTGTCCCGGGACAGGGGTCCCCTTTCAATCAGCCCCAGCATTTT	CASSVPGQGSPFNQPQHF
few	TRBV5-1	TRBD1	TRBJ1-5	TGCGCCAGCAGCTTAACGACAGGGATGGGGCAGCCCCAGCATTTT	CASSLTTGMGQPQHF
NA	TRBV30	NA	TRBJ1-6	TGTGCCTGGAGTCAGGGCTTAAGCTCCTATAATTCACCCCTCCACTTT	CAWSQGLSSYNSPLHF
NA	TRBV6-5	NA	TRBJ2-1	TGTGCCAGCAGTTACAGGACCTTGGGGGATGAGCAGTTCTTC	CASSYRTLGDEQFF
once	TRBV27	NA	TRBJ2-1	TGTGCCAGCAGCACCGCGGACACCCGATACACTTACAATGAGCAGTTCTTC	CASSTADTRYTYNEQFF
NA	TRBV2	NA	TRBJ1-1	TGTGCCAGCAGCCGCGCGAGAACAGGGATGAACACTGAAGCTTTCTTT	CASSRARTGMNTEAFF
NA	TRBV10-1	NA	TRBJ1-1	TGCGCCAGCAGTGAAACGGCTAACCGAGAAGCTTTCTTT	CASSETANREAFF
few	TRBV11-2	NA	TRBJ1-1	TGTGCCAGCAACCCTGGGGAGGGAAGAGGGTTCGCTGAAGCTTTCTTT	CASNPGEGRGFAEAFF
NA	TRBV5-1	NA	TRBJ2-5	TGCGCCAGCAGCTTACAGGGTGAGGAGACCCAGTACTTC	CASSLQGEETQYF
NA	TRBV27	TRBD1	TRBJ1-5	TGTGCCAGCAGTTTAGGATTCACAGGGGCTGATCAGCCCCAGCATTTT	CASSLGFTGADQPQHF
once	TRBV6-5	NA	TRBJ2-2	TGTGCCAGCAGTTGGGACCGTGGGGGCACCGGGGAGCTGTTTTTT	CASSWDRGGTGELFF
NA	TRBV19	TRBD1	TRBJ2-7	TGTGCCGCTCGCGTGGGACAGGGGGCCTACGAGCAGTACTTC	CAARVGQGAYEQYF
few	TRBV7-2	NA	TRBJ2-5	TGTGCCAGCAGCTTAGTAGAGACCCAGTACTTC	CASSLVETQYF
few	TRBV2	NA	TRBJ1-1	TGTGCCAGCACCATGGCCTGGGACACTGAAGCTTTCTTT	CASTMAWDTEAFF
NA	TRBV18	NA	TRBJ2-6	TGTGCCAGCCGCCCCGACTCTGGGGCCAACGTCCTGACTTTC	CASRPDSGANVLTF
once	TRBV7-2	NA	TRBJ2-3	TGTGCCAGCAGCTCCAGGGTAGATACGCAGTATTTT	CASSSRVDTQYF
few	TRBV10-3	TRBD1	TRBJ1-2	TGTGCCATCAGTGAGTCTGTACAGGGGGACGGCTACACCTTC	CAISESVQGDGYTF
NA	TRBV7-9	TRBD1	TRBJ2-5	TGTGCCAGCAGCTCCCCGGGACAGGGCCGGCGAGAGACCCAGTACTTC	CASSSPGQGRRETQYF
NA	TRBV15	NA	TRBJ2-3	TGTGCCACCAGCCCCTCCCTGTCGTCGCGGGGGCCGGTAAATACGCAGTATTTT	CATSPSLSSRGPVNTQYF
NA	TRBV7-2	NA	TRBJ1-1	TGTGCCAGCAGCGACAGAGGAGATAACACTGAAGCTTTCTTT	CASSDRGDNTEAFF
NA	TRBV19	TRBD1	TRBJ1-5	TGTGCCAGTAGTATAGGACTTCAGAACAGGGGAACGCAGCCCCAGCATTTT	CASSIGLQNRGTQPQHF
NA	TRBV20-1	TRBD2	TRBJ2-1	TGCAGTGCTAGAGATCTAAGCGGGAGTTTTAATGAGCAGTTCTTC	CSARDLSGSFNEQFF
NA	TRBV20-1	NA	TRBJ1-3	TGCAGTGCTAGGGGTGCGGTTGGAAACACCATATATTTT	CSARGAVGNTIYF
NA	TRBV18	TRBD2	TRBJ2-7	TGTGCCAGCTCACCACGGACTAGCTCCTACGAGCAGTACTTC	CASSPRTSSYEQYF
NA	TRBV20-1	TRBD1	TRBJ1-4	TGCAGTGCTAGACCCCTGACAGGGAGGTTGGAAAAACTGTTTTTT	CSARPLTGRLEKLFF